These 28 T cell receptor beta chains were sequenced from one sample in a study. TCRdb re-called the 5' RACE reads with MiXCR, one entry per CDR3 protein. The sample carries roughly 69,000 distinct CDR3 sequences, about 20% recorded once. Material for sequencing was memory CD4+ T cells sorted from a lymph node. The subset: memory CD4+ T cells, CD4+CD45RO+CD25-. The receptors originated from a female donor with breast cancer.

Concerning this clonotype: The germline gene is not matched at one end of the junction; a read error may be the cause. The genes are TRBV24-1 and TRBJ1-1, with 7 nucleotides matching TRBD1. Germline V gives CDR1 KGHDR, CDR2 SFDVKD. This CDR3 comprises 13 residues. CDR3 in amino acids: CATSGTANTEAFF. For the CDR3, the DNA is TGTGCCACCTCCGGGACAGCAAACACTGAAGCCTTCTTT.

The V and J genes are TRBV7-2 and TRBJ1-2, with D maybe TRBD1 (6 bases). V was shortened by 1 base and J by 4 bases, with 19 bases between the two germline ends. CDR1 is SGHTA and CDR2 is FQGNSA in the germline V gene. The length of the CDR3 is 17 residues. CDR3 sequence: CASSLGFGGRESYGYTF. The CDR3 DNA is TGTGCCAGCAGCTTAGGTTTTGGGGGCCGAGAAAGCTATGGCTACACCTTC.

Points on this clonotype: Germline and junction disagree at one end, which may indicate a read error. CDR3 region: CASSQVFRVGGEKLFF. DNA of the CDR3: TGCGCCAGCAGCCAAGTTTTCCGGGTTGGAGGTGAAAAACTGTTTTTT. The chain recombines TRBV4-2 with TRBJ1-4; unclear D gene. Per the germline V gene, CDR1 is LGHNA and CDR2 is YNFKEQ. The CDR3 totals 16 residues.

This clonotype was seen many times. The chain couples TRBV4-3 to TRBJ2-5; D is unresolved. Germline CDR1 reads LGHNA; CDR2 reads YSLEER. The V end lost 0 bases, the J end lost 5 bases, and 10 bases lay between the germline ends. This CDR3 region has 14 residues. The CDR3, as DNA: TGCGCCAGCAGCCAAGATCTGGGGTTTGAGACCCAGTACTTC. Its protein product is CASSQDLGFETQYF.

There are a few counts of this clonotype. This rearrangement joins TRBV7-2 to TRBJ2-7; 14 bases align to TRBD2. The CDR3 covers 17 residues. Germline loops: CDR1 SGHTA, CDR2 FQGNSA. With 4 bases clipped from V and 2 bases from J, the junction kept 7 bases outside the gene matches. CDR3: CASSSLPTSGGAYEQYF. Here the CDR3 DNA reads TGTGCCAGCAGCTCCCTTCCGACTAGCGGGGGGGCCTACGAGCAGTACTTC.

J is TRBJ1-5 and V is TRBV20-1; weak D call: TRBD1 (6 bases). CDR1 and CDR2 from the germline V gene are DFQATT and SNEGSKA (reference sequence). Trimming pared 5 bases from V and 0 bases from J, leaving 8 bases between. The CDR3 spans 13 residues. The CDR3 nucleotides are TGCAGTGCTGGACAGTATAGCAATCAGCCCCAGCATTTT. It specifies CSAGQYSNQPQHF.

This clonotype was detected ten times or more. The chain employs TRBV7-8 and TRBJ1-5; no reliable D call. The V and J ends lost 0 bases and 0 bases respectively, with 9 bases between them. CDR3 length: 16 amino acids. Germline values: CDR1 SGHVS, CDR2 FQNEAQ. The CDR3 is CASSLARTRSNQPQHF. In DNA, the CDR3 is TGTGCCAGCAGCTTAGCGAGGACGCGTAGCAATCAGCCCCAGCATTTT.

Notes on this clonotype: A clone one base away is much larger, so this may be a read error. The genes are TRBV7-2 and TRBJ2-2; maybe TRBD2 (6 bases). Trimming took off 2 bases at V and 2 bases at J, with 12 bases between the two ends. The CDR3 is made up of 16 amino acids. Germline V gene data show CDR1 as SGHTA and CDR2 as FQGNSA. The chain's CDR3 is CASSLSGRGNTGELFF. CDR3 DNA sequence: TGTGCCAGCAGCTTAAGCGGGCGGGGAAACACCGGGGAGCTGTTTTTT. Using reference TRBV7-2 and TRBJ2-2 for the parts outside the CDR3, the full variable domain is GAGVSQSPSNKVTEKGKDVELRCDPISGHTALYWYRQSLGQGLEFLIYFQGNSAPDKSGLPSDRFSAERTGGSVSTLTIQRTQQEDSAVYLCASSLSGRGNTGELFFGEGSRLTVL.

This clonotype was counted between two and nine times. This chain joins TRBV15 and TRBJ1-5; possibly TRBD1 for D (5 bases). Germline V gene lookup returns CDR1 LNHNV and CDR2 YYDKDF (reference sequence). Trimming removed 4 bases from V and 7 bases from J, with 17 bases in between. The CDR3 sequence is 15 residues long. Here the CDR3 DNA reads TGTGCCACCAGCATGGGGGGGGGGTACGTCCAGCCCCAGCATTTT. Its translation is CATSMGGGYVQPQHF.

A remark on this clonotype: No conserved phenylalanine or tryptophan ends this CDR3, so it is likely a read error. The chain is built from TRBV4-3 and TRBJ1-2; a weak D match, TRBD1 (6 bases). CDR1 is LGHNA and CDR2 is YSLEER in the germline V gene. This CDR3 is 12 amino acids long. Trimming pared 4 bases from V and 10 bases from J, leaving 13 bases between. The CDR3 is CASSRVGGLYTS. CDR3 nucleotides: TGCGCCAGCAGCCGTGTCGGGGGCCTCTACACCTCC.

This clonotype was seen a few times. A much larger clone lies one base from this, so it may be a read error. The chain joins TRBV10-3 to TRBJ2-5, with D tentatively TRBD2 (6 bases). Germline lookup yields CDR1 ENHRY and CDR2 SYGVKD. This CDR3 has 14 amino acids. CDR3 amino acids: CASSPTSHQETQYF. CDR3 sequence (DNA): TGTGCCAGCAGTCCGACTAGTCACCAAGAGACCCAGTACTTC.

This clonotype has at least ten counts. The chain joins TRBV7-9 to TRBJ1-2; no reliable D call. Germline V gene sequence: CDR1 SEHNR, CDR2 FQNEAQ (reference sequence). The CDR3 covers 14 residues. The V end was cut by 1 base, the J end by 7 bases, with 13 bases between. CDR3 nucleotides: TGTGCCAGCAGCTTAGGTTCGGATACGGGTGGCTACACCTTC. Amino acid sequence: CASSLGSDTGGYTF.

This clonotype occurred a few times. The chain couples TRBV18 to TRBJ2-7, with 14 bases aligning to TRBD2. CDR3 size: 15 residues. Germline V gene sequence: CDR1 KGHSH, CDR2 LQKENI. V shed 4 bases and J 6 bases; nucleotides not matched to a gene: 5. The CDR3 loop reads CASSQGLAGVTEQYF. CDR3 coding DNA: TGTGCCAGCTCACAGGGACTAGCGGGAGTGACCGAGCAGTACTTC. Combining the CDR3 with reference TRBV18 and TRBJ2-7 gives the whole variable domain NAGVMQNPRHLVRRRGQEARLRCSPMKGHSHVYWYRQLPEEGLKFMVYLQKENIIDESGMPKERFSAEFPKEGPSILRIQQVVRGDSAAYFCASSQGLAGVTEQYFGPGTRLTVT.

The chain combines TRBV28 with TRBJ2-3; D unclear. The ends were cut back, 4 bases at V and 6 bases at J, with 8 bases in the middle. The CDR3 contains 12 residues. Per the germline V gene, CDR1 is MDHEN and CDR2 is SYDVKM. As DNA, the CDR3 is TGTGCCAGCAGTTCCGGGTCGGATACGCAGTATTTT. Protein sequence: CASSSGSDTQYF.

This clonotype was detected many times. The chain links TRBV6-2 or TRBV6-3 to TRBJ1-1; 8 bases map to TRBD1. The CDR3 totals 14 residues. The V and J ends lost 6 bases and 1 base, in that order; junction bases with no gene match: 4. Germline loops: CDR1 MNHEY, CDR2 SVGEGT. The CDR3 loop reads CASSLGTGNTEAFF. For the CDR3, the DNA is TGTGCCAGCAGCCTTGGGACAGGGAACACTGAAGCTTTCTTT.

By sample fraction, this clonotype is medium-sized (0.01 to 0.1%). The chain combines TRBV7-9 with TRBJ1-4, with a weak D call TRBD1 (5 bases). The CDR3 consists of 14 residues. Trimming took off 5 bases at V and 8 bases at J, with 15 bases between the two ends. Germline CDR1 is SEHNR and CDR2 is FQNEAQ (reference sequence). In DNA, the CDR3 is TGTGCCAGCAGCCTTCGGGCAGGGTTGGAAAAACTGTTTTTT. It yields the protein CASSLRAGLEKLFF.

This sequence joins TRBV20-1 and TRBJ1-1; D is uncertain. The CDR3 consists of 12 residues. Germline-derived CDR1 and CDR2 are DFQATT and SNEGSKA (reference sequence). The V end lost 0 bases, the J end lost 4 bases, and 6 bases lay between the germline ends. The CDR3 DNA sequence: TGCAGTGCTAGAGATCGGGGCACTGAAGCTTTCTTT. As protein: CSARDRGTEAFF.

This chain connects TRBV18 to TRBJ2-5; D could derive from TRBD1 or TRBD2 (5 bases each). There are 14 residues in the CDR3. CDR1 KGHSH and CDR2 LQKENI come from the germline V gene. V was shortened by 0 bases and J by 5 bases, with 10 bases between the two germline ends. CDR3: CASSPPPGRETQYF. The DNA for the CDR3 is TGTGCCAGCTCACCACCCCCGGGGCGGGAGACCCAGTACTTC.

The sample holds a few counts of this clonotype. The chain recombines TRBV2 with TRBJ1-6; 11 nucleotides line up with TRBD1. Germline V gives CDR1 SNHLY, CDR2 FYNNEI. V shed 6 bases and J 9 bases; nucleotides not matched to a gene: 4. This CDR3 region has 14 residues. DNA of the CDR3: TGTGCCAGCAGCTGGGACAGGGGGGGTTCACCCCTCCACTTT. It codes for CASSWDRGGSPLHF.

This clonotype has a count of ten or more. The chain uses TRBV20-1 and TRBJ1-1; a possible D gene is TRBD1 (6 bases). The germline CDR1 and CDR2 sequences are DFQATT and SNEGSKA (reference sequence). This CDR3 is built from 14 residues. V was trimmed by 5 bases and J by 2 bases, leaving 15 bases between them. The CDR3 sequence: CSAPRGAYNTEAFF. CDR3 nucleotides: TGCAGTGCTCCCCGGGGGGCTTACAACACTGAAGCTTTCTTT.

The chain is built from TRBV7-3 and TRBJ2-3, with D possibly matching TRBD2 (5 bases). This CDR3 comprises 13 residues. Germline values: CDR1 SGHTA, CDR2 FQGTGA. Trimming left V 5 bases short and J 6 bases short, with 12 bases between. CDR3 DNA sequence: TGTGCCAGCAGCCCCACCCGGGGTGATACGCAGTATTTT. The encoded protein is CASSPTRGDTQYF.

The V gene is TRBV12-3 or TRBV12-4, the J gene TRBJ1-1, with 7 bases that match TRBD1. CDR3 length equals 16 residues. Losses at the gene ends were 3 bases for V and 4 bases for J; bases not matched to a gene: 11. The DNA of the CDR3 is TGTGCCAGCAGTTTTCCCGGTGCAGGGGGAAGCACTGAAGCTTTCTTT. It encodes CASSFPGAGGSTEAFF.

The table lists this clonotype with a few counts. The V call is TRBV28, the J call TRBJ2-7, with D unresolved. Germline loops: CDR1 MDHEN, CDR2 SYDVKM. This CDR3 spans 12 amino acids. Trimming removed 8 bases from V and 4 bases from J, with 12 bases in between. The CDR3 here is CASEDTFYEQYF. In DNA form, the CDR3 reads TGTGCCAGCGAAGACACATTTTACGAGCAGTACTTC.

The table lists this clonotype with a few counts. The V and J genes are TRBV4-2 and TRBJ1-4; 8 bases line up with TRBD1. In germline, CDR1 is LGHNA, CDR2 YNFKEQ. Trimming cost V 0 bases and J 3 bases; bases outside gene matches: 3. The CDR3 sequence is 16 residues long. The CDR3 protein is CASSQDQGAANEKLFF. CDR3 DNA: TGTGCCAGCAGCCAAGACCAGGGGGCTGCTAATGAAAAACTGTTTTTT.

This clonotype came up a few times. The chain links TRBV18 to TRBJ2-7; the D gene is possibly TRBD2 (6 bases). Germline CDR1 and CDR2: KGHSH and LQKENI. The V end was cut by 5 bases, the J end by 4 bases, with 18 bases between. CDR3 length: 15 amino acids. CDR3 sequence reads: CASSGGAIDSYEQYF. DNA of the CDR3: TGTGCCAGCTCAGGAGGGGCCATCGATTCGTACGAGCAGTACTTC.

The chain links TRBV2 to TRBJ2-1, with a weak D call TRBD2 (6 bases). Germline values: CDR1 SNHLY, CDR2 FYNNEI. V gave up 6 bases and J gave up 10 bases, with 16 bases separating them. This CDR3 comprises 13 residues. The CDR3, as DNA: TGTGCCAGCAGGACAACTAGCACTGGAGAGCAGTTCTTC. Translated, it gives CASRTTSTGEQFF. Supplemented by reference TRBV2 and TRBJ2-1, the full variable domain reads EPEVTQTPSHQVTQMGQEVILRCVPISNHLYFYWYRQILGQKVEFLVSFYNNEISEKSEIFDDQFSVERPDGSNFTLKIRSTKLEDSAMYFCASRTTSTGEQFFGPGTRLTVL.

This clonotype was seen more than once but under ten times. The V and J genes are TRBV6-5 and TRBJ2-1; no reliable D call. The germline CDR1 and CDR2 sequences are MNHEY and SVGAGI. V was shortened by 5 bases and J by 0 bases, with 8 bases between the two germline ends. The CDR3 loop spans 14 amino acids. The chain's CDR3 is CASSGPGSYNEQFF. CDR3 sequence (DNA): TGTGCCAGCAGTGGACCTGGCTCCTACAATGAGCAGTTCTTC.

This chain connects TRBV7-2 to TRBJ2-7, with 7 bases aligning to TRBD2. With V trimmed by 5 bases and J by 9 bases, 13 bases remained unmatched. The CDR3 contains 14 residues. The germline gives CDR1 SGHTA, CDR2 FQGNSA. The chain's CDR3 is CASSLGEGRRVQYF. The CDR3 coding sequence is TGTGCCAGCAGCCTTGGGGAGGGACGACGAGTGCAGTACTTC.